What follows describes a single T cell receptor beta chain. The record originates from a study of sequential checkpoint blockade in melanoma. Treatment defined: randomized to nivolumab then ipilimumab (arm A) or the reverse (arm B). Measured with immunoSEQ multiplex PCR; TCRdb has only the in-frame clones, and not every one. The data contain 21,000 or so clones, more than 80% of them singletons. The specimen comprised CD8+ T cells sorted from blood (inferred from file names), sampled from a patient given nivolumab and ipilimumab in sequence. The clonotype was recovered from a human donor with melanoma.

CDR3 loop: CASSYSPQGHTQYF. CDR3 DNA: TGTGCCAGCAGTTACTCGCCCCAGGGGCATACGCAGTATTTT. The chain recombines TRBV6-5 with TRBJ2-3, with D possibly TRBD1 on 6 matching bases. Trimming stripped 0 bases from V and 7 bases from J, with 11 bases between. The CDR3 runs 14 residues. CDR1 and CDR2 from the germline V gene are MNHEY and SVGAGI.